This T cell receptor (beta chain) comes out of a study of blood T cell repertoires in COVID-19. Study as a whole: Some COVID-19 samples were acute and others convalescent; all came from the United States, Italy and Spain. Sources were T cells, B-cell-depleted T cells, or PBMCs; the material itself was cDNA or gDNA.

The CDR3 sequence is 13 residues long. V lost 8 bases, J lost 1 base, and 9 bases lay in between. As handled by the study authors: Scientists estimated how many nucleated cells there were by amplifying reference gene primers. Some clones are missing from TCRdb's copy, which holds only in-frame ones; the method was immunoSEQ multiplex PCR. V and J calls plus clone size are reproduced from that table; the DNA served to infer D and trimming. The table lists 110,000 to 150,000 clones, 75% to 90% of them singletons. The chain joins TRBV12-3 or TRBV12-4 to TRBJ2-1; a weak D match, TRBD2 (5 bases). The clonotype originates from a woman aged 60-75 years with active COVID-19. Sequencing was done on a sample of peripheral blood. CDR3 DNA: TGTGCCAGCTGGGGAGTATCCTACAATGAGCAGTTCTTC. Amino acids: CASWGVSYNEQFF.